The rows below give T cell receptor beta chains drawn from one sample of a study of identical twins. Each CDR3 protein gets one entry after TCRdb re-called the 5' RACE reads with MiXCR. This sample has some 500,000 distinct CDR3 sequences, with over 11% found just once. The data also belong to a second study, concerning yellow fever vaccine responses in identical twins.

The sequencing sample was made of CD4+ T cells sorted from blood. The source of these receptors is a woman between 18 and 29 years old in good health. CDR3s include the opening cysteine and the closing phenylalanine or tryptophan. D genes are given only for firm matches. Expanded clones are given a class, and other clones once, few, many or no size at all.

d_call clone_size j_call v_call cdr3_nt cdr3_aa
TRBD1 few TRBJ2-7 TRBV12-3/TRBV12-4 TGTGCCAGCAGCACCGACAGGGGAATGCTCTACGAGCAGTACTTC CASSTDRGMLYEQYF
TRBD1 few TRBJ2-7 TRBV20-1 TGCAGTGCCCGGGACAGGGAATACGAGCAGTACTTC CSARDREYEQYF
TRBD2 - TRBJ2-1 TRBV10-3 TGTGCCATCAGTGATCAGCGGGGGGGCGGCTACAATGAGCAGTTCTTC CAISDQRGGGYNEQFF
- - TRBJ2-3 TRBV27 TGTGCCAGTACAAACCACGAATCCCCCCAGCTGGATACGCAGTATTTT CASTNHESPQLDTQYF
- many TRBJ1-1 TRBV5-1 TGCGCCAGCAGCTTGTTCCCCGGGATGAACACTGAAGCTTTCTTT CASSLFPGMNTEAFF
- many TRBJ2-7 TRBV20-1 TGCAGTGCTGGGGGGGGGACAGGCGTTAACGAGCAGTACTTC CSAGGGTGVNEQYF
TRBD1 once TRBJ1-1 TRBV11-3 TGTGCCAGCAGCACCGGACAGGGTAGGCGAGCTTTCTTT CASSTGQGRRAFF
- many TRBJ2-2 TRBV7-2 TGTGCCAGCAGCTCGGGACTGGCGGCCGGGGAGCTGTTTTTT CASSSGLAAGELFF
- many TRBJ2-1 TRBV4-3 TGCGCCAGCAGCCCCCAGCTGGGGCACAGCTCCTACAATGAGCAGTTCTTC CASSPQLGHSSYNEQFF
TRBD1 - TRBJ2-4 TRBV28 TGTGCCAGCAGTTTGTTTGGAACAGGGGTAAAAAACATTCAGTACTTC CASSLFGTGVKNIQYF
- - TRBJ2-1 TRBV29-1 TGCAGCTACGAAGGGGGGACGGGCTCCTACAATGAGCAGTTCTTC CSYEGGTGSYNEQFF
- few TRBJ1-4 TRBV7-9 TGTGCCAGCAGCAAACAGGGCTACGGTGAAAAACTGTTTTTT CASSKQGYGEKLFF
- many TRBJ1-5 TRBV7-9 TGTGCCAGCAGCCCCTTGGGGGATCGGAATCAGCCCCAGCATTTT CASSPLGDRNQPQHF
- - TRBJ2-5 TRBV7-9 TGTGCCACGTGGTTGAACCAAGAGACCCAGTACTTC CATWLNQETQYF
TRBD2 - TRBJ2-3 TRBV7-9 TGTGCCAGCAGCGGAGGGGCGGGAGGGCCTCAAGATACGCAGTATTTT CASSGGAGGPQDTQYF
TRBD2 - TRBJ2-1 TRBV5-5 TGTGCCAGCAGCCCCGTAGCGGGAGAGTCCTACAATGAGCAGTTCTTC CASSPVAGESYNEQFF
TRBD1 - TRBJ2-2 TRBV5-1 TGCGCCAGCGTAGGACAGGGTCTCACCGGGGAGCTGTTTTTT CASVGQGLTGELFF
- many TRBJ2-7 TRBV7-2 TGTGCCAGCAGCCCGAACAGGGTCAGCTACGAGCAGTACTTC CASSPNRVSYEQYF
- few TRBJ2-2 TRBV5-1 TGCGCCAGCAGCGAGGGGTCCGGGGAGCTGTTTTTT CASSEGSGELFF
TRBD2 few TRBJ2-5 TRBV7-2 TGTGCCAGCAGCCGGACTAGCGGGAGAAGGATGGGGGAGACCCAGTACTTC CASSRTSGRRMGETQYF
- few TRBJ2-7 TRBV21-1 TGTGCCAGCAGCACAGCCTTAGGACTGTGCCATGTTTACGAGCAGTACTTC CASSTALGLCHVYEQYF
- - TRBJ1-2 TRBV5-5 TGTGCCAGCAGCTTGGACGCCGACACAGGGATTTATGGCTACACCTTC CASSLDADTGIYGYTF
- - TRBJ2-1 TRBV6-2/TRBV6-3 TGTGCCAGCGGCAATCCCCAGCGGATCTACAATGAGCAGTTCTTC CASGNPQRIYNEQFF
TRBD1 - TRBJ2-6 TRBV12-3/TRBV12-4 TGTGCCAGCAGTTTACCCAGACAGGGGTTAATCTCTGGGGCCAACGTCCTGACTTTC CASSLPRQGLISGANVLTF
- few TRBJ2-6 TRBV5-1 TGCGCCAGCAGCTTGGAAGGGGTTGGGGCCAACGTCCTGACTTTC CASSLEGVGANVLTF
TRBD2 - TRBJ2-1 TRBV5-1 TGCGCCAGCAGCGCGATAGCGGGGGCCAATGAGCAGTTCTTC CASSAIAGANEQFF
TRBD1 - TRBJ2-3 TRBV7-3 TGTGCCAGCAGCTCAGGAGGGACAGGGGCAGATACGCAGTATTTT CASSSGGTGADTQYF
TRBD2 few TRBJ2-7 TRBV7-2 TGTGCCAGCAGCCGGGGACTAGGGATCTCCTACGAGCAGTACTTC CASSRGLGISYEQYF
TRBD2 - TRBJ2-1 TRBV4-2 TGTGCCAGCAGCCAAGCTCCGTCTAGCGGAGAACCCCGGGGTGAGCAGTTCTTC CASSQAPSSGEPRGEQFF
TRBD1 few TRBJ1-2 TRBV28 TGTGCCAGCAGTCTCTACCCGTCACAGGGGGCAGGTGGCTACACCTTC CASSLYPSQGAGGYTF
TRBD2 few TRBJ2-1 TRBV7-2 TGTGCCAGCAGCTTACAACTAGCGGGAAGCAATGAGCAGTTCTTC CASSLQLAGSNEQFF
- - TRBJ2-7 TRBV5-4 TGTGCCAGCAGCTATCCGGGAGTATTCTACGAGCAGTACTTC CASSYPGVFYEQYF
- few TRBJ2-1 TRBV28 TGTGCCAGCCTTGACAGTCACGCCAATGAGCAGTTCTTC CASLDSHANEQFF
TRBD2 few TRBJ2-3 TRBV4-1 TGCGCCAGCAGCCAAGATCTCGGACTAGCGGGAGTTCCAGATACGCAGTATTTT CASSQDLGLAGVPDTQYF
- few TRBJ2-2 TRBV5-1 TGCGCCAGCAGGTTGACGGAACTTACCGGGGAGCTGTTTTTT CASRLTELTGELFF
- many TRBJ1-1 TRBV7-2 TGTGCCAGCAGCTTAGACCGTAACACTGAAGCTTTCTTT CASSLDRNTEAFF
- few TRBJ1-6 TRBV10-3 TGTGCCATCCAGGCGACAGATAATTCACCCCTCCACTTT CAIQATDNSPLHF
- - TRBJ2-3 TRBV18 TGTGCCAGCTCACCAGCTGGGCGGACCCCACACAGCGATACGCAGTATTTT CASSPAGRTPHSDTQYF
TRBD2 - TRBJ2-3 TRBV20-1 TGCAGTGCTAGAGATCGGGAGGGGGATACGCAGTATTTT CSARDREGDTQYF
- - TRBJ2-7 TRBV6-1 TGTGCCAGCAGTCGTGACCCGGACGGCGAGCAGTACTTC CASSRDPDGEQYF
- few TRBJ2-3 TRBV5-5 TGTGCCAGCAGCCCTCGGGCCTTCATGGGCACAGATACGCAGTATTTT CASSPRAFMGTDTQYF
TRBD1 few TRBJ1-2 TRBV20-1 TGCAGTGCAGGTACAGGGGGCCGGAACTATGGCTACACCTTC CSAGTGGRNYGYTF
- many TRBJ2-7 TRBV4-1 TGCGCCAGCAGCCCCTTGGACCCGATAGAGCAGTACTTC CASSPLDPIEQYF
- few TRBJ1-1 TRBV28 TGTGCCAGCAGGGGAGGGGCGATCACTGAAGCTTTCTTT CASRGGAITEAFF
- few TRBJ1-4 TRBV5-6 TGTGCCAGCAGCTTGACAGGGAGTGAAAAACTGTTTTTT CASSLTGSEKLFF
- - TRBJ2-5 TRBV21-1 TGTGCCAGCAGCCCTCTCCTTCAAGAGACCCAGTACTTC CASSPLLQETQYF
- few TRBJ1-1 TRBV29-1 TGCAGCACCAGACAGCGGAACACTGAAGCTTTCTTT CSTRQRNTEAFF
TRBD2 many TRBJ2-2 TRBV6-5 TGTGCCAGCAGTTACTCGTCTCTAGCGGGGGGGCAGGGAGGCGGGGAGCTGTTTTTT CASSYSSLAGGQGGGELFF
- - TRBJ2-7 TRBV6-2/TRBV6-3 TGTGCCAGCAGTTACACAGGGAGCTCCTACGAGCAGTACTTC CASSYTGSSYEQYF
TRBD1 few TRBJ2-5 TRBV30 TGTGCCTGGAGTATTCCGGGACAGGGGCAAGAGACCCAGTACTTC CAWSIPGQGQETQYF
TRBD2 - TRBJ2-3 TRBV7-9 TGTGCCAGCAGCTTTGAGGGAGGGATTTCAGATACGCAGTATTTT CASSFEGGISDTQYF
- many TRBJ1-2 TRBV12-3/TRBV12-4 TGTGCCAGCAGTTTTCGGGGATCAAACTATGGCTACACCTTC CASSFRGSNYGYTF
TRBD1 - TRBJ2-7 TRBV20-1 TGCAGTGCTCAACTACCCGGGACAGACTACGAGCAGTACTTC CSAQLPGTDYEQYF
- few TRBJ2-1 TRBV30 TGTGCCTGGAGTGGCGGGAAAGACAATGAGCAGTTCTTC CAWSGGKDNEQFF